These 28 T cell receptor beta chains originate from one sample sequenced in a study of shared clonotypes between healthy human individuals (dated by TCRdb to about 2020). The library was obtained by the immunoSEQ multiplex PCR assay. The table was pulled from immuneACCESS by TCRdb, which kept in-frame rearrangements only. Such tables lose some clones; where checked, under half of the loss comes from unresolved V genes, and the rest has no known cause. Counted in this sample were about 2.3 million clones; 85% to 95% of them appeared once. The ten largest clones add up to about 0.36% of the sample. The sequenced material came from naive CD4+ T cells from PBMCs. The meaning of the sample's cell subset or site label: CD45RA+ positively selected. The receptors originated from a man younger than 35 in good health. Some clones in this sample may be carry-over from other donors' samples.

The chain has TRBV30 and TRBJ2-5, with D maybe TRBD2 (5 bases). The ends were cut back, 1 base at V and 1 base at J, with 7 bases in the middle. The CDR3 is 13 residues long. From germline, CDR1 is GTSNPN and CDR2 SVGIG (reference sequence). The CDR3 bases are TGTGCCTGGAGTGCGGGGTCCCAAGAGACCCAGTACTTC. Amino acids: CAWSAGSQETQYF.

The chain has TRBV27 and TRBJ1-4; TRBD1 agrees at 12 bases. Per germline, CDR1 MNHEY and CDR2 SMNVEV (reference sequence). This CDR3 has 14 residues. Trimming at V came to 8 bases and at J to 8 bases, leaving 6 bases not matched to a gene. The CDR3 protein is CASGGQGAGEKLFF. In DNA, the CDR3 is TGTGCCAGCGGGGGACAGGGGGCGGGGGAAAAACTGTTTTTT.

The chain couples TRBV4-3 to TRBJ1-4; D remains unclear. Trimming left V 0 bases short and J 4 bases short, with 9 bases between. This CDR3 has 15 amino acids. Germline CDR1 reads LGHNA; CDR2 reads YSLEER. Here the CDR3 DNA reads TGCGCCAGCAGCCAAGACCGGGAGTATAATGAAAAACTGTTTTTT. Its protein product is CASSQDREYNEKLFF.

The chain recombines TRBV19 with TRBJ1-1, with 7 bases matching TRBD1. The germline CDR1 and CDR2 sequences are LNHDA and SQIVND (reference sequence). The junction had 9 bases not matched to a gene; V was cut back by 10 bases and J by 4 bases. The CDR3 sequence is 13 residues long. CDR3 sequence: CATTGRLSTEAFF. CDR3 DNA sequence: TGTGCCACGACAGGGAGGCTCAGCACTGAAGCTTTCTTT.

V is TRBV19 and J is TRBJ1-1; D gene unclear. The germline V gene has CDR1 LNHDA and CDR2 SQIVND (reference sequence). This CDR3 has 17 amino acids. With 1 base removed from V and 0 bases from J, the gap between germline ends came to 15 bases. CDR3 nucleotide sequence: TGTGCCAGTAGTATAGGGGCTTCCGGACCCATGAACACTGAAGCTTTCTTT. Translated: CASSIGASGPMNTEAFF.

V is TRBV9 and J is TRBJ2-7; TRBD2 matches 7 bases. The germline V gene encodes CDR1 SGDLS and CDR2 YYNGEE. The V gene end was trimmed by 4 bases and the J gene end by 2 bases; junction bases not matched to a gene: 3. The CDR3 extends over 13 amino acids. CDR3 DNA sequence: TGTGCCAGCAGCCTAAGCGGGACCTACGAGCAGTACTTC. This translates into CASSLSGTYEQYF.

This chain links TRBV5-8 with TRBJ1-4; perhaps TRBD1 as D (5 bases). Per the germline V gene, CDR1 is SGHTS and CDR2 is YDEGEE. Trimming took 0 bases from V and 8 from J, leaving 11 bases between them. The CDR3 has 14 amino acids. This chain's CDR3 is CASSLAPGYEKLFF. For the CDR3, the DNA is TGTGCCAGCAGCTTGGCCCCAGGGTACGAAAAACTGTTTTTT.

CDR3 loop: CASRDRPTDTQYF. Here the CDR3 DNA reads TGTGCCAGCAGGGACCGACCCACAGATACGCAGTATTTT. The rearrangement links TRBV28 to TRBJ2-3; D ambiguous. CDR1 MDHEN and CDR2 SYDVKM come from the germline V gene. Trimming took off 6 bases at V and 2 bases at J, with 9 bases between the two ends. This CDR3 has 13 amino acids.

V gene TRBV18 combines with J gene TRBJ1-5; 7 bases match TRBD1. The CDR3 covers 14 residues. Germline V gives CDR1 KGHSH, CDR2 LQKENI. V trimming: 6 bases; J trimming: 2 bases; junction bases outside the gene matches: 4. The CDR3 spells CASSDREGNQPQHF. DNA of the CDR3: TGTGCCAGCTCTGACAGGGAGGGCAATCAGCCCCAGCATTTT.

The CDR3 sequence: CSGSTSGMTSYNEQFF. CDR3 bases: TGCAGCGGATCGACTAGCGGGATGACCTCCTACAATGAGCAGTTCTTC. This chain uses TRBV29-1 with TRBJ2-1; 11 bases agree with TRBD2. CDR1 is SQVTM, CDR2 ANQGSEA, per germline. CDR3 length: 16 amino acids. V lost 7 bases, J lost 0 bases, and 8 bases stayed unmatched.

The table lists this clone with a count of one. The chain has TRBV6-4 and TRBJ2-7, with TRBD2 matching 10 bases. The CDR3 is 17 amino acids. The junction had 7 bases not matched to a gene; V was cut back by 0 bases and J by 2 bases. Per germline, CDR1 MRHNA and CDR2 SNTAGT. CDR3 bases: TGTGCCAGCAGTGACTCGCGGCTAGCGGGAGTCCCCTACGAGCAGTACTTC. Its protein is CASSDSRLAGVPYEQYF.

The chain is built from TRBV5-5 and TRBJ1-2; the match to TRBD1 covers 7 bases. Germline V lookup: CDR1 SGHKS, CDR2 YYEKEE (reference sequence). The V segment lost 3 bases and the J segment 3 bases; nucleotides outside the gene matches: 5. The CDR3 is made up of 14 amino acids. As DNA, the CDR3 is TGTGCCAGCAGCTCCCAGGGGGTCGACTATGGCTACACCTTC. Its translation is CASSSQGVDYGYTF. The full variable domain, completed using reference TRBV5-5 and TRBJ1-2, is DAGVTQSPTHLIKTRGQQVTLRCSPISGHKSVSWYQQVLGQGPQFIFQYYEKEERGRGNFPDRFSARQFPNYSSELNVNALLLGDSALYLCASSSQGVDYGYTFGSGTRLTVV.

The chain uses TRBV25-1 and TRBJ2-5, with 10 bases matching TRBD2. The CDR3 length is 15 residues. Germline CDR1 MGHDK, CDR2 SYGVNS. Losses at the gene ends were 3 bases for V and 3 bases for J; bases not matched to a gene: 4. The CDR3 coding sequence is TGTGCCAGCAGTGACCCCGGACTAGCGGAAGAGACCCAGTACTTC. This codes for CASSDPGLAEETQYF.

The chain couples TRBV9 to TRBJ2-1, with TRBD2 as a possible D gene (6 bases). Looked up from germline, CDR1 is SGDLS and CDR2 is YYNGEE. V lost 3 bases, J lost 4 bases, and 17 bases lay in between. The length of the CDR3 is 16 residues. In nucleotides, the CDR3 is TGTGCCAGCAGCGCAGGAGGGACCCCCCCTTACAATGAGCAGTTCTTC. This translates into CASSAGGTPPYNEQFF.

The chain uses TRBV5-1 and TRBJ2-5; D gene uncertain. Germline-derived CDR1 and CDR2 are SGHRS and YFSETQ. The CDR3 runs to 16 residues. Trimming pared 1 base from V and 7 bases from J, leaving 20 bases between. The CDR3 is CASSLNPGQSDGTQYF. The CDR3 DNA sequence: TGCGCCAGCAGCTTGAATCCGGGCCAGAGTGATGGGACCCAGTACTTC. Using reference TRBV5-1 and TRBJ2-5 for the parts outside the CDR3, the full variable domain is KAGVTQTPRYLIKTRGQQVTLSCSPISGHRSVSWYQQTPGQGLQFLFEYFSETQRNKGNFPGRFSGRQFSNSRSEMNVSTLELGDSALYLCASSLNPGQSDGTQYFGPGTRLLVL.

The chain couples TRBV9 to TRBJ1-1; weak D call: TRBD1 (5 bases). Looked up from germline, CDR1 is SGDLS and CDR2 is YYNGEE. V gave up 0 bases and J gave up 4 bases, with 13 bases separating them. The CDR3 covers 15 residues. The CDR3 region is CASSVGLGRGTEAFF. The DNA of the CDR3 is TGTGCCAGCAGCGTAGGTTTAGGGAGGGGCACTGAAGCTTTCTTT.

For the CDR3, the DNA is TGCGCCAGCAGTTCTAGCGGGAGAAGGGCATACTACGAGCAGTACTTC. Translated: CASSSSGRRAYYEQYF. The chain links TRBV10-2 to TRBJ2-7; the match to TRBD2 covers 10 bases. The V and J ends lost 5 bases and 3 bases, in that order; junction bases with no gene match: 10. Germline CDR1 and CDR2: WSHSY and SAAADI. The CDR3 contains 16 residues.

The chain recombines TRBV14 with TRBJ1-5, with a tentative D call TRBD1 (6 bases). Trimming removed 0 bases from V and 5 bases from J, with 11 bases in between. The CDR3 spans 15 residues. Germline loops: CDR1 SGHDN, CDR2 FVKESK. CDR3 sequence reads: CASSQDWAGDQPQHF. As DNA, the CDR3 is TGTGCCAGCAGCCAAGATTGGGCAGGGGATCAGCCCCAGCATTTT.

V usage is TRBV6-1 and J usage is TRBJ1-4; 7 nucleotides match TRBD1. Trimming removed 6 bases from V and 2 bases from J; junction bases left unmatched: 3. Germline V gene lookup returns CDR1 MNHNS and CDR2 SASEGT. The length of the CDR3 is 14 residues. CDR3 DNA sequence: TGTGCCAGCAGGGACAGGATGACTAATGAAAAACTGTTTTTT. It translates to CASRDRMTNEKLFF.

This clone has just a few counts. At the DNA level, this CDR3 is encoded by other sequences in the same sample as well. The chain joins TRBV18 to TRBJ1-4, with D perhaps TRBD1 (6 bases). In germline, CDR1 is KGHSH, CDR2 LQKENI. V lost 1 base and J lost 4, with 7 bases in between. This CDR3 region has 14 residues. The CDR3 DNA sequence: TGTGCCAGCTCACCACGGACAGTTAATGAAAAACTGTTTTTT. This codes for CASSPRTVNEKLFF.

The chain couples TRBV25-1 to TRBJ1-2, with 8 bases fitting TRBD1. The germline V gene has CDR1 MGHDK and CDR2 SYGVNS. V dropped 4 bases and J dropped 7; count of bases not matched to a gene: 2. The CDR3 consists of 12 residues. Here the CDR3 reads CASSATGVGYTF. DNA for the CDR3: TGTGCCAGCAGTGCGACAGGGGTTGGCTACACCTTC.

This chain connects TRBV18 to TRBJ1-4; possibly TRBD1 for D (5 bases). V was trimmed by 8 bases and J by 8 bases, leaving 18 bases between them. The CDR3 extends over 14 amino acids. From germline, CDR1 is KGHSH and CDR2 LQKENI. CDR3: CASGPGLRREKLFF. CDR3 in DNA: TGTGCCAGCGGACCGGGACTCCGAAGAGAAAAACTGTTTTTT.

This rearrangement joins TRBV27 to TRBJ1-6, with TRBD1 identical over 9 bases. The CDR3 length is 17 residues. Losses at the gene ends were 0 bases for V and 6 bases for J; bases not matched to a gene: 6. Germline V lookup: CDR1 MNHEY, CDR2 SMNVEV (reference sequence). The CDR3, as DNA: TGTGCCAGCAGTTTATCCTGGACAGGGGAGGGTAATTCACCCCTCCACTTT. Amino acids: CASSLSWTGEGNSPLHF.

The chain combines TRBV2 with TRBJ2-7, with D possibly matching TRBD1 (5 bases). Looked up from germline, CDR1 is SNHLY and CDR2 is FYNNEI. This CDR3 is 14 amino acids long. With 3 bases removed from V and 0 bases from J, the gap between germline ends came to 9 bases. CDR3 nucleotides: TGTGCCAGCAGTGACGCAGGGTTCTCCTACGAGCAGTACTTC. Amino acid sequence: CASSDAGFSYEQYF.

Worth noting for this clone: This CDR3 is also generated by other DNA sequences in the sample. The chain links TRBV5-1 to TRBJ1-1; D gene unclear. With 0 bases removed from V and 2 bases from J, the gap between germline ends came to 8 bases. The germline V gene encodes CDR1 SGHRS and CDR2 YFSETQ. CDR3 length: 14 residues. CDR3 amino acids: CASSLGQVNTEAFF. In DNA form, the CDR3 reads TGCGCCAGCAGCTTGGGTCAGGTTAACACTGAAGCTTTCTTT.

The chain links TRBV28 to TRBJ2-5; 9 positions match TRBD2. This CDR3 has 15 residues. CDR1 and CDR2 from the germline V gene are MDHEN and SYDVKM. Trimming took 3 bases from V and 5 from J; bases not matched to a gene: 7. The DNA for the CDR3 is TGTGCCAGCAGTTTCTCCGCGGGAGGGCCGGAGACCCAGTACTTC. It specifies CASSFSAGGPETQYF. The complete variable domain, with remaining parts taken from reference TRBV28 and TRBJ2-5, reads DVKVTQSSRYLVKRTGEKVFLECVQDMDHENMFWYRQDPGLGLRLIYFSYDVKMKEKGDIPEGYSVSREKKERFSLILESASTNQTSMYLCASSFSAGGPETQYFGPGTRLLVL.

This clone was seen just once. The chain employs TRBV7-7 and TRBJ2-1; D perhaps matches TRBD1 (6 bases). The length of the CDR3 is 15 residues. The V end lost 5 bases, the J end lost 0 bases, and 11 bases lay between the germline ends. Germline values: CDR1 SSHAT, CDR2 FNYEAQ (reference sequence). The CDR3 nucleotides are TGTGCCAGCAGCCCCGGGACACCCTCCTACAATGAGCAGTTCTTC. It translates to CASSPGTPSYNEQFF.

This rearrangement joins TRBV7-9 to TRBJ2-1; 9 nucleotides align to TRBD2. V shed 5 bases and J 3 bases; nucleotides not matched to a gene: 11. This CDR3 region has 17 residues. Germline V gene lookup returns CDR1 SEHNR and CDR2 FQNEAQ (reference sequence). The CDR3 reads CASSPLLAGNLYNEQFF. CDR3 in DNA: TGTGCCAGCAGCCCACTCCTAGCGGGAAACCTCTACAATGAGCAGTTCTTC.